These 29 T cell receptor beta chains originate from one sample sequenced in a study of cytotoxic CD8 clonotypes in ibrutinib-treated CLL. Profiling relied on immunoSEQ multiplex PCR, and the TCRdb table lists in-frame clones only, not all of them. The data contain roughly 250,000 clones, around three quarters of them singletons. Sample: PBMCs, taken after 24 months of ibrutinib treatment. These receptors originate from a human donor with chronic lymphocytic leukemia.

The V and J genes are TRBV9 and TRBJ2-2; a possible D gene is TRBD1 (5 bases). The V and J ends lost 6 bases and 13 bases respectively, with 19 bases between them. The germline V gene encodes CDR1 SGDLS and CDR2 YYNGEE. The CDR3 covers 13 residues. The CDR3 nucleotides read TGTGCCAGCACCGCTCAAATGGGGCTAGGGCTGTTTTTT. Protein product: CASTAQMGLGLFF.

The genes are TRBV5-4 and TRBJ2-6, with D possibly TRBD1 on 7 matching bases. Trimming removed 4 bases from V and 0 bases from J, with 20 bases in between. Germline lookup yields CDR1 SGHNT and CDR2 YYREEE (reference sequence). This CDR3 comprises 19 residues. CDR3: CASSIGGGGLGSGANVLTF. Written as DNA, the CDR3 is TGTGCCAGCAGCATAGGAGGGGGCGGTCTCGGCTCTGGGGCCAACGTCCTGACTTTC.

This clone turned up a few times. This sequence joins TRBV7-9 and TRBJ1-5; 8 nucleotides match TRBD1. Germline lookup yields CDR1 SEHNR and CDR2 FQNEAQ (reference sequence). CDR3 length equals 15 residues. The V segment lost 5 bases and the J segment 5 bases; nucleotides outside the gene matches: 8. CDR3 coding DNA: TGTGCCAGCAGCCGTCAAGGACAGGGAGATCAGCCCCAGCATTTT. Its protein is CASSRQGQGDQPQHF.

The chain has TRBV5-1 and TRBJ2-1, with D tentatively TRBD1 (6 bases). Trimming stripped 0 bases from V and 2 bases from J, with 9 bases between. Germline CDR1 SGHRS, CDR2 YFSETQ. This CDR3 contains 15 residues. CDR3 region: CASSLVQGPYNEQFF. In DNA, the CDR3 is TGCGCCAGCAGCTTGGTACAGGGTCCCTACAATGAGCAGTTCTTC.

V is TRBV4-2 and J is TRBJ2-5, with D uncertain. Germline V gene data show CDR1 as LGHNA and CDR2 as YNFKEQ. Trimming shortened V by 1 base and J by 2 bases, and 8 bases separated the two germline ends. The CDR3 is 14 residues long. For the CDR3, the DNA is TGTGCCAGCAGCCAAGGAGACTTGCAAGAGACCCAGTACTTC. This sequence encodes CASSQGDLQETQYF.

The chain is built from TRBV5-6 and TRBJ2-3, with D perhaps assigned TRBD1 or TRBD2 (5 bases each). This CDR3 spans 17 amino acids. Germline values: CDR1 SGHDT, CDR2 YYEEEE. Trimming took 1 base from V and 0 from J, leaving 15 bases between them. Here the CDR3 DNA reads TGTGCCAGCAGCTTGCTCCCCGGGACCCTCAGCACAGATACGCAGTATTTT. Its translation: CASSLLPGTLSTDTQYF.

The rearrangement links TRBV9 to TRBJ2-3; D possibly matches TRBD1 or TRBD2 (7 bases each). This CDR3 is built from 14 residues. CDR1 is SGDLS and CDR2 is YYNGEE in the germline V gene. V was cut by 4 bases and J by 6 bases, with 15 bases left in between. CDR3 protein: CASSPGGGLDTQYF. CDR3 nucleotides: TGTGCCAGCAGCCCAGGGGGGGGACTGGATACGCAGTATTTT.

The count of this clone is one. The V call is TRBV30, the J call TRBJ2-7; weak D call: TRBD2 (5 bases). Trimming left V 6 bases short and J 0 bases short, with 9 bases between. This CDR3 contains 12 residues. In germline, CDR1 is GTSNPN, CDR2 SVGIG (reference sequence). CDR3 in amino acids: CACGGYSYEQYF. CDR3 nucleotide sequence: TGTGCCTGCGGCGGGTACTCCTACGAGCAGTACTTC.

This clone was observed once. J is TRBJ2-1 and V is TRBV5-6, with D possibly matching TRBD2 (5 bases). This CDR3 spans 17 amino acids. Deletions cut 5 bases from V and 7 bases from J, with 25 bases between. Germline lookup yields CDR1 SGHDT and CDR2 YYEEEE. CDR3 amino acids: CASRDSRLDPWRNEQFF. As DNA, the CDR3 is TGTGCCAGCAGAGACTCTAGATTAGACCCATGGAGGAATGAGCAGTTCTTC.

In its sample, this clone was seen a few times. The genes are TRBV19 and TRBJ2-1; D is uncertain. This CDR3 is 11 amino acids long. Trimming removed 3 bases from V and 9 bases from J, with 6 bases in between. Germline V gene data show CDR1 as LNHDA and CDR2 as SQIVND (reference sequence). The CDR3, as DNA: TGTGCCAGTAGTATTTGGGGTGAGCAGTTCTTC. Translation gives CASSIWGEQFF.

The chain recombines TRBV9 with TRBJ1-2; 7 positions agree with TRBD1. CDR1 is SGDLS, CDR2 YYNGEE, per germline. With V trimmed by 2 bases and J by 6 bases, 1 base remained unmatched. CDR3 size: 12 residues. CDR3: CASSVTGHGYTF. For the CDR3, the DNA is TGTGCCAGCAGCGTGACAGGGCATGGCTACACCTTC. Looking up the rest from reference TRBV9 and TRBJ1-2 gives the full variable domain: DSGVTQTPKHLITATGQRVTLRCSPRSGDLSVYWYQQSLDQGLQFLIQYYNGEERAKGNILERFSAQQFPDLHSELNLSSLELGDSALYFCASSVTGHGYTFGSGTRLTVV.

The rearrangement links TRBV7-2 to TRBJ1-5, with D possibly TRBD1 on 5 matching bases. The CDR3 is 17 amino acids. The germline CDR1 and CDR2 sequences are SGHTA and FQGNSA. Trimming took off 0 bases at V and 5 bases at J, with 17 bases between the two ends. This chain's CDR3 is CASSLAGGTPRDQPQHF. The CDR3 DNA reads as TGTGCCAGCAGCTTAGCGGGAGGGACCCCCCGGGATCAGCCCCAGCATTTT. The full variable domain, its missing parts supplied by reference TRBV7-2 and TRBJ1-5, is GAGVSQSPSNKVTEKGKDVELRCDPISGHTALYWYRQSLGQGLEFLIYFQGNSAPDKSGLPSDRFSAERTGGSVSTLTIQRTQQEDSAVYLCASSLAGGTPRDQPQHFGDGTRLSIL.

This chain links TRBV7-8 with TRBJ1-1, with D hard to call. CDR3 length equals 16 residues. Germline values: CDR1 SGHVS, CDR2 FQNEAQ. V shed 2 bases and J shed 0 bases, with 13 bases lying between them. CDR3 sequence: CASSLSYRNLNTEAFF. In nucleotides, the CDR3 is TGTGCCAGCAGCTTAAGTTATAGGAATCTGAACACTGAAGCTTTCTTT.

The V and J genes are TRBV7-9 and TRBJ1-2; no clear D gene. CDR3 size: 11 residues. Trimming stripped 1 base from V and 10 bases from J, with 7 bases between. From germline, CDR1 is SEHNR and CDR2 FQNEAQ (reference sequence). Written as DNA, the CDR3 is TGTGCCAGCAGCTTAGGACCTGACTACACCTTC. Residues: CASSLGPDYTF.

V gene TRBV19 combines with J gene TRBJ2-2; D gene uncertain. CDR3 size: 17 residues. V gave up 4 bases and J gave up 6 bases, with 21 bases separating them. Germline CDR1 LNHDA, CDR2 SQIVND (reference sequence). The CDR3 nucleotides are TGTGCCAGTAGTACCCGCCCTTTAGGCGCAGGCGCCGGGGAGCTGTTTTTT. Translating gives CASSTRPLGAGAGELFF. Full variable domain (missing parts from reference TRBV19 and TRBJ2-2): DGGITQSPKYLFRKEGQNVTLSCEQNLNHDAMYWYRQDPGQGLRLIYYSQIVNDFQKGDIAEGYSVSREKKESFPLTVTSAQKNPTAFYLCASSTRPLGAGAGELFFGEGSRLTVL.

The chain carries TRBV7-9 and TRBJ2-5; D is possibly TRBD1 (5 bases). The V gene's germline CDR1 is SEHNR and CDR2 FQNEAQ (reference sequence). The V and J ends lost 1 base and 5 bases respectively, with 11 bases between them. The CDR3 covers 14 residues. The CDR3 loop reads CASSLVGHSETQYF. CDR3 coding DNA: TGTGCCAGCAGCTTAGTGGGGCATTCCGAGACCCAGTACTTC.

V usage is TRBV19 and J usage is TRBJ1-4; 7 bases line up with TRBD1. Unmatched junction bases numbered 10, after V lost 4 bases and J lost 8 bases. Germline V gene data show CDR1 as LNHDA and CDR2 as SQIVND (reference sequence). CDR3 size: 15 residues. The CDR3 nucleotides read TGTGCCAGTAGTAAGAACAGGGGTCCAAACGAAAAACTGTTTTTT. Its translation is CASSKNRGPNEKLFF.

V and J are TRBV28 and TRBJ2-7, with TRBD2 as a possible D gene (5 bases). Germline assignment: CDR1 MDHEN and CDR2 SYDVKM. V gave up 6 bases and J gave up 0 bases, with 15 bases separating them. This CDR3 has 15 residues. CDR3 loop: CASSPADLSSYEQYF. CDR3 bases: TGTGCCAGCAGCCCAGCGGACCTTAGCTCCTACGAGCAGTACTTC.

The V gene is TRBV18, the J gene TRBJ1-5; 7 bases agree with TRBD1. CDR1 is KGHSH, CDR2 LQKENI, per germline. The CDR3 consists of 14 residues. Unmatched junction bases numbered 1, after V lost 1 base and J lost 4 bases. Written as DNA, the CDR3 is TGTGCCAGCTCACCACAGGGGGCAAATCAGCCCCAGCATTTT. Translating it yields CASSPQGANQPQHF. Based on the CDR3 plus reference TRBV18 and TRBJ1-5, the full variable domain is NAGVMQNPRHLVRRRGQEARLRCSPMKGHSHVYWYRQLPEEGLKFMVYLQKENIIDESGMPKERFSAEFPKEGPSILRIQQVVRGDSAAYFCASSPQGANQPQHFGDGTRLSIL.

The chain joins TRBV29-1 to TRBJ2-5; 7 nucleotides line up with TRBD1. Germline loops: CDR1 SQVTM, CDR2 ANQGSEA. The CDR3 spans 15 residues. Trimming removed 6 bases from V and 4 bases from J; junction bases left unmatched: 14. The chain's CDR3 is CSVDPTGYVGETQYF. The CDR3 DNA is TGCAGCGTCGACCCGACAGGGTATGTGGGAGAGACCCAGTACTTC.

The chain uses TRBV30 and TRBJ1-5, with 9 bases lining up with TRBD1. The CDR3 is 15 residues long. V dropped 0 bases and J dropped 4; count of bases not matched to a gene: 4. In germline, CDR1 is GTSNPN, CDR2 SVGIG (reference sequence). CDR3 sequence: CAWSVRTGVNQPQHF. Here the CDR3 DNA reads TGTGCCTGGAGTGTACGGACAGGGGTTAATCAGCCCCAGCATTTT.

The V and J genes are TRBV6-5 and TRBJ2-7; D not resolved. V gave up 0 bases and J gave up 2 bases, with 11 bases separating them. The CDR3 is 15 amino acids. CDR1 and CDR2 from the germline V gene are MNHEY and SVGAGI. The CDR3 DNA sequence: TGTGCCAGCAGTTACTCGCAGGCCGCCCCCTACGAGCAGTACTTC. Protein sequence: CASSYSQAAPYEQYF.

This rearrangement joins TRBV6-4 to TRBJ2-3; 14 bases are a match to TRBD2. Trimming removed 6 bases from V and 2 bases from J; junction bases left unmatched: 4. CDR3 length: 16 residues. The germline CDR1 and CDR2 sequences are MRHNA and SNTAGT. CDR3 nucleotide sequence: TGTGCCAGCAGGCGACTAGCGGGAGGGAACACAGATACGCAGTATTTT. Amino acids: CASRRLAGGNTDTQYF.

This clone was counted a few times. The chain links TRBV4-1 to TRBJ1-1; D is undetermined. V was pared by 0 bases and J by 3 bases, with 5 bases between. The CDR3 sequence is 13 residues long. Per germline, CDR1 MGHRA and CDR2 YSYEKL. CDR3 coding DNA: TGCGCCAGCAGCCAAGATCTGGACACTGAAGCTTTCTTT. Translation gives CASSQDLDTEAFF.

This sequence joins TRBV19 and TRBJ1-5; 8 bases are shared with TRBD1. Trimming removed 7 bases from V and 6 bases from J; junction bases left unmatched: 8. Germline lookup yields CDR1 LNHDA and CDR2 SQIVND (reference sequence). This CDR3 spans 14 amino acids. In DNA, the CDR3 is TGTGCCAGTAACCTTCAGGGGGCGGGTCAGCCCCAGCATTTT. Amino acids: CASNLQGAGQPQHF.

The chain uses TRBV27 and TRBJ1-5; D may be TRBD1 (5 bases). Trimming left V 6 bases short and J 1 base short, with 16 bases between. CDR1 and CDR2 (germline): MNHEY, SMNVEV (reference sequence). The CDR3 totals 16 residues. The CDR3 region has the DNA TGTGCCAGCAGACCGGTCGGGGGATGGAGCAATCAGCCCCAGCATTTT. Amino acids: CASRPVGGWSNQPQHF.

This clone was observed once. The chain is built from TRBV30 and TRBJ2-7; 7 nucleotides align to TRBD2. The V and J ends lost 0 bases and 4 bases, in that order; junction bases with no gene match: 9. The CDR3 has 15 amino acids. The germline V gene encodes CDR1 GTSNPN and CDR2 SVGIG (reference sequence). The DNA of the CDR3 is TGTGCCTGGAGTGTCCCACGCGGGAGAGGTTACGAGCAGTACTTC. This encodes CAWSVPRGRGYEQYF.

In DNA form, the CDR3 reads TGTGCCAGCAGTGGACTAGGTGGTCCCTACAATGAGCAGTTCTTC. It specifies CASSGLGGPYNEQFF. The chain uses TRBV2 and TRBJ2-1; tentatively, D is TRBD2 (6 bases). Germline CDR1 reads SNHLY; CDR2 reads FYNNEI. The CDR3 sequence is 15 residues long. V lost 4 bases and J lost 2, with 12 bases in between.

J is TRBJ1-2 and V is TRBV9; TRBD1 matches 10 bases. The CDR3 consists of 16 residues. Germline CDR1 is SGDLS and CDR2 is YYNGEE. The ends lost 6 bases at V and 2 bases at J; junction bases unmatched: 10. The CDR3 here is CASTSGQGLLNYGYTF. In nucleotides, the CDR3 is TGTGCCAGCACCTCGGGACAGGGGCTCCTCAACTATGGCTACACCTTC.